This T cell receptor (beta chain) was identified during a study of blood T cell repertoires in COVID-19 (TCRdb year 2020). With respect to the entire study: Samples from collaborators originated in the United States, Italy and Spain and spanned both the acute and convalescent phases of COVID-19. The material from the prospective study consisted of cDNA or gDNA derived from T cells, B-cell-depleted T cells, or PBMCs. Deeply sampled blood TCRbeta repertoires from subjects exposed to, actively infected with, or recovered from COVID-19 were included in the dataset. The repertoires were made available in a free public database intended to serve as a resource for research on the immune response to SARS-CoV-2. Samples were obtained from the ongoing ImmuneRACE study (first 160 participants) and from 1,254 subjects provided by 6 global collaborators. Sample metadata almost always included a de-identified subject ID, COVID-19 status, age in years and sex. Where HLA class I and class II types were available, the types were taken from metadata supplied by the sample provider, not from assay-based typing. Findings and caveats that apply to the study as a whole: The amount of clinical and demographic metadata varied by source and participant and was provided uncurated.

Notes on this clone: Its recognized antigen is unknown. Base qualities are not recorded, but no much larger clone differs from it by a single base.

TCRbeta CDR3 regions were amplified from genomic DNA using the immunoSEQ Assay, a bias-controlled multiplex PCR. The study's own analysis went as follows. Within the assay, amplification of reference gene primers was used to estimate how many nucleated cells each sample contained. To quantify the absolute abundance of each unique TCRbeta CDR3 rearrangement, sequence reads were collapsed and filtered. For each sample, productive Simpson clonality was calculated by taking the square root of Simpson's diversity index across productive rearrangements. TCRdb's version of the immuneACCESS table is confined to in-frame rearrangements and falls short of the full clone set. An unresolved V gene accounts for under half of the shortfall where checked; the remainder is of unknown origin. V, J and clone size are taken as reported in that table, and D and trimming were inferred from the DNA itself. The sample yields around 150,000 clones; 80% were counted once. The top ten clones comprise over 4% of the sample.

The cysteine opens and the phenylalanine closes a CDR3 of 16 amino acids. Of the read, only the CDR3 DNA is kept; its 48 bases are in frame from base 1. Per the germline V gene, SGHDN is the CDR1 and FVKESK is the CDR2. Ends trimmed: V by 1 base, J by 2 bases; bases unmatched to a gene: 1. The collaborating institutions used their own protocols to collect whole blood in K2EDTA tubes. For TCRbeta analysis, collaborator samples were shipped as frozen whole blood, as isolated PBMCs, or as DNA extracted from either sample type. Sequencing was performed on peripheral blood. In this chain, TRBV14 is recombined with TRBJ2-1; TRBD2 fits 11 bases in the junction. The source is a woman between 50 and 59 years old with acute or convalescent COVID-19. CDR3 reads: CASSQASGGTYNEQFF. At the DNA level, the sequence is TGTGCCAGCAGCCAAGCTAGCGGGGGGACCTACAATGAGCAGTTCTTC.